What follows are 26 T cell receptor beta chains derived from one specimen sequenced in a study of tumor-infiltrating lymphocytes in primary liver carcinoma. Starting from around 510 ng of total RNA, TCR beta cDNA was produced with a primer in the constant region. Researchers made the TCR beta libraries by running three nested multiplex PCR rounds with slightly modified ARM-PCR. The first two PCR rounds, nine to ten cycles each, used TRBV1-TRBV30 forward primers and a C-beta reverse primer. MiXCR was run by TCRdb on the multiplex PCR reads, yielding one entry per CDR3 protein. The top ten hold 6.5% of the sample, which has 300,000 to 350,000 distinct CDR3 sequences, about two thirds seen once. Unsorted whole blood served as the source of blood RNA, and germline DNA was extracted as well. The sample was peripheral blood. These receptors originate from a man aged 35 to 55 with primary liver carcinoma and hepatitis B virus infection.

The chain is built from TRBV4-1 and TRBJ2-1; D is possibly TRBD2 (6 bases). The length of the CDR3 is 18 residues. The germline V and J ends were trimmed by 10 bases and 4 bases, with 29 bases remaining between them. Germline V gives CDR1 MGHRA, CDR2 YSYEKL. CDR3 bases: TGCGCCATGAGCCAAGGCTTCCGGGAGTTATCTAAGTACAATGAGCAGTTCTTC. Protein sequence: CAMSQGFRELSKYNEQFF.

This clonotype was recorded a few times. CDR3 nucleotide sequence: TGTGCCAGCAGCTTAGTGCTGGGCCTTAGAACGACCGAGCAGTACTTC. Translating it yields CASSLVLGLRTTEQYF. V gene TRBV7-9 combines with J gene TRBJ2-7; D uncertain. Trimming took off 1 base at V and 6 bases at J, with 19 bases between the two ends. CDR3 length equals 16 residues. Germline CDR1 and CDR2: SEHNR and FQNEAQ (reference sequence).

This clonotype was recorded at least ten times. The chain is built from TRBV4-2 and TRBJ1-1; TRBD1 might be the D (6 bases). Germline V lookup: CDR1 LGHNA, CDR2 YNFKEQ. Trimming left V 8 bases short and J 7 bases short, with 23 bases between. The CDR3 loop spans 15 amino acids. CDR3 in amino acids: CASGVRGRLNGEAFF. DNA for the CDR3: TGTGCCAGCGGGGTTCGGGGGCGGTTGAACGGTGAAGCTTTCTTT.

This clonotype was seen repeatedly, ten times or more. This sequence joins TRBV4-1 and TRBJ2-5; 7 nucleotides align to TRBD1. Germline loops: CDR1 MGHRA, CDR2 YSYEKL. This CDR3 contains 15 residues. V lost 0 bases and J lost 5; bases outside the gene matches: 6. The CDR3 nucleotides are TGCGCCAGCAGCCAAGAAGGGGTCAGGGGGGAGACCCAGTACTTC. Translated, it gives CASSQEGVRGETQYF.

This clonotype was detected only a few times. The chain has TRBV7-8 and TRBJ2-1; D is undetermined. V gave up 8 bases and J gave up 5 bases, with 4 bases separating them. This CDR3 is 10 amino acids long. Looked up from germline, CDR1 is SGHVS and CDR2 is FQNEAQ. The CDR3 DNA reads TGTGCCAGCGGGGACAATGAGCAGTTCTTC. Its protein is CASGDNEQFF.

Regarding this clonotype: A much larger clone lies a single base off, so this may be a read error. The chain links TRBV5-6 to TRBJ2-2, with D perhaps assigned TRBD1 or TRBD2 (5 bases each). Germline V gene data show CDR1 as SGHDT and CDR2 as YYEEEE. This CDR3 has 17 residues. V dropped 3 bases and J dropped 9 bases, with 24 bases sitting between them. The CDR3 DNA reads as TGTGCCAGCAGCTCCTCCCGGGGCGCACGGCCGGGTAGGGAGCTGTTTTTT. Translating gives CASSSSRGARPGRELFF.

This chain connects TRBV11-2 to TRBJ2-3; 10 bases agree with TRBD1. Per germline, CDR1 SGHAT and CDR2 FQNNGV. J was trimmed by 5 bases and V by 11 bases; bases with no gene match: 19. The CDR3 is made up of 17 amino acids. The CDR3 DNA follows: TGTGCCGACAGCTTAGCAGGGACAGGGGACTATAAAGATACGCAGTATTTT. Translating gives CADSLAGTGDYKDTQYF.

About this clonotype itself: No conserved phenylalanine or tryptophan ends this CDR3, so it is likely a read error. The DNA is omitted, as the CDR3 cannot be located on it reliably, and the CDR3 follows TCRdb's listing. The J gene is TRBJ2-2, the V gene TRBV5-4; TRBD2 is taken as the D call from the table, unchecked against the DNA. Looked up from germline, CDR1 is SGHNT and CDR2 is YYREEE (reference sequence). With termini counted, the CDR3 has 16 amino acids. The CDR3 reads CASSLGPTSDGGELLI.

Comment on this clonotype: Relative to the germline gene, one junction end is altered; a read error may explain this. DNA for the CDR3: TGTGTCAGCAGTCGACTAGCGGGGCCCTACGAGCATTACTTC. Its protein product is CVSSRLAGPYEHYF. The V and J genes are TRBV6-2 or TRBV6-3 and TRBJ2-7, with 11 bases that match TRBD2. CDR1 MNHEY and CDR2 SVGEGT come from the germline V gene. This CDR3 comprises 14 residues.

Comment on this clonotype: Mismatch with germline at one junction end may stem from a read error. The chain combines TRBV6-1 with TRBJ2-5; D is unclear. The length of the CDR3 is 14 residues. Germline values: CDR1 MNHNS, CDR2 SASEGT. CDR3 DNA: TGTGCCGGCAGTGACATAGGAAGTGACGAGACCCAGTACTTC. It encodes CAGSDIGSDETQYF.

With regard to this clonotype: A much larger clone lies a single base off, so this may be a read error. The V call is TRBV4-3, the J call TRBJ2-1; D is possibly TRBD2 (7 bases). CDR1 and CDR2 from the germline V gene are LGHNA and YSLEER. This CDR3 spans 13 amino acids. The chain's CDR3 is CASSEGGDHEQLF. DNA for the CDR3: TGCGCCAGCAGCGAGGGGGGGGACCATGAGCAGCTCTTC.

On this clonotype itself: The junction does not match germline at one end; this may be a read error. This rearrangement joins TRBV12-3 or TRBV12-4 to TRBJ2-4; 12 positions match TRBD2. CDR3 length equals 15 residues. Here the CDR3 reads CASSAYGTSGPRAQF. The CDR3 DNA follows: TGTGCCAGCAGTGCCTACGGGACTAGCGGGCCCAGGGCCCAATTC.

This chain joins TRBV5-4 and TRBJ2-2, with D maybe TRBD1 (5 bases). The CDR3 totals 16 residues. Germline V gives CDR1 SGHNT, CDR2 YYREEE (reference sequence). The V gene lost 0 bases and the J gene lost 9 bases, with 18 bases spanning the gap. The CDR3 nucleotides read TGTGCCAGCAGCTTGGGCCAGGGTCGTCTTGGCTGGGAGCTGTTTTTT. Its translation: CASSLGQGRLGWELFF. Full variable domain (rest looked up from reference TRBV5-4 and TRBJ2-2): ETGVTQSPTHLIKTRGQQVTLRCSSQSGHNTVSWYQQALGQGPQFIFQYYREEENGRGNFPPRFSGLQFPNYSSELNVNALELDDSALYLCASSLGQGRLGWELFFGEGSRLTVL.

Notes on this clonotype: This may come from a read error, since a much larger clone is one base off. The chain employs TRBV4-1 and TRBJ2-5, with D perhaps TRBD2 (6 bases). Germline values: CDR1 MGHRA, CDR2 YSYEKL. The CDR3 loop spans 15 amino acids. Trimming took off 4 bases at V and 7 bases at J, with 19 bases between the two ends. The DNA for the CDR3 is TGCGCCAGCAGCCCCGAGGACCGGAGTAGCGGGACCCAGTACTTC. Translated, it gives CASSPEDRSSGTQYF.

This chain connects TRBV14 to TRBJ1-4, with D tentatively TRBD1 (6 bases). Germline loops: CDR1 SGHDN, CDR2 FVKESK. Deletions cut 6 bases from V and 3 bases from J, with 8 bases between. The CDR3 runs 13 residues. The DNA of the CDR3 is TGTGCCAGCAGGGGACAAGCTAATGAAAAACTGTTTTTT. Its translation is CASRGQANEKLFF.

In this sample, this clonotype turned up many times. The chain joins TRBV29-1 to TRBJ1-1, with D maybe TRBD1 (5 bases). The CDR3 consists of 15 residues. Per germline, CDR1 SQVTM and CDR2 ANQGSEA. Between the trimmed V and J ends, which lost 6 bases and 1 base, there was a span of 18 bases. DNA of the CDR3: TGCAGCGTCGGCGCCCCGGGACTGACGAACACTGAAGCTTTCTTT. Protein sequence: CSVGAPGLTNTEAFF.

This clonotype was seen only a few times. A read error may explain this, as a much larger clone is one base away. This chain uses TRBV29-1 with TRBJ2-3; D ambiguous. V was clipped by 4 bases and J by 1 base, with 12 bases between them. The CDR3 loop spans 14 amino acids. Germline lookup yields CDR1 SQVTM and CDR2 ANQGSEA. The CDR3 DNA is TGCAGCGTTGTCACGGGTGGGCGCACAGATACGCAGTATTTT. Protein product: CSVVTGGRTDTQYF.

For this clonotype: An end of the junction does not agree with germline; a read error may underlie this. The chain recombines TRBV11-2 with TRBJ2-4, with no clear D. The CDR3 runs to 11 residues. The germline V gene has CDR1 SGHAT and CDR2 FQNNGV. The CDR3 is CVSQRGNIQHF. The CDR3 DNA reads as TGTGTCTCCCAACGTGGAAACATTCAGCACTTC. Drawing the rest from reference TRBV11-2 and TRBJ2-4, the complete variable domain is EAGVAQSPRYKIIEKRQSVAFWCNPISGHATLYWYQQILGQGPKLLIQFQNNGVVDDSQLPKDRFSAERLKGVDSTLKIQPAKLEDSAVYLCVSQRGNIQHFGAGTRLSVL.

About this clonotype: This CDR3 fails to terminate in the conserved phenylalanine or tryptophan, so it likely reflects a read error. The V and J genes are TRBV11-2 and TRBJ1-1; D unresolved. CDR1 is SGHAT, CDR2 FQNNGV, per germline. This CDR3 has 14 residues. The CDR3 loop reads CVSSLLALQTEAFL. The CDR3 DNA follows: TGTGTCAGCAGCTTGTTGGCTCTCCAGACTGAAGCTTTCTTA.

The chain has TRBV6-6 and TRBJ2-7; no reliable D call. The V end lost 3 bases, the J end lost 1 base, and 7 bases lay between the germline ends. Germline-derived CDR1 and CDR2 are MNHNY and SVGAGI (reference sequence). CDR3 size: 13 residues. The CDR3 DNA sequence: TGTGCCAGCAGTTATGTGCGGTCCTACGAGCAGTACTTC. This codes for CASSYVRSYEQYF.

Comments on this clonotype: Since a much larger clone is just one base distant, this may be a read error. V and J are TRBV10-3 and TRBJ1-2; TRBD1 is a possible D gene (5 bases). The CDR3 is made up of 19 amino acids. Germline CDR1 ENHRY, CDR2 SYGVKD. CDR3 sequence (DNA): TGTGCCATCAGTACGGGAGACCAGGGAGCTCTATGGCCTACATATGGCTACATCTTC. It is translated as CAISTGDQGALWPTYGYIF.

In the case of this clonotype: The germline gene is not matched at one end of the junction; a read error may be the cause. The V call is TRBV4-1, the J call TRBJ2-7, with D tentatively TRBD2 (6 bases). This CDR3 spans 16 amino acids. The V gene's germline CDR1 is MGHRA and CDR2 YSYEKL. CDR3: CASSQALGRDGYEHYF. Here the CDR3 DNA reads TGCGCCAGCAGCCAAGCTTTAGGGCGGGATGGATACGAGCATTACTTC.

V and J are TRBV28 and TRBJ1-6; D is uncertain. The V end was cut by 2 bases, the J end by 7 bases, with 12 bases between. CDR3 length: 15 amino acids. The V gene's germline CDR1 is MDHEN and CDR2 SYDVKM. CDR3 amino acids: CASSLILGPNSPLHF. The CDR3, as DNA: TGTGCCAGCAGTTTAATTTTGGGTCCCAATTCACCCCTCCACTTT.

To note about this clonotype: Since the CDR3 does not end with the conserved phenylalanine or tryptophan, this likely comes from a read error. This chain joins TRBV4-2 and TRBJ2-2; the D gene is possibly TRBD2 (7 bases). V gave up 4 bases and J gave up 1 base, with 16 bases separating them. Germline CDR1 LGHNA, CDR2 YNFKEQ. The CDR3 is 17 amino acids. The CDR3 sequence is CASSRSRRGQNTGELFL. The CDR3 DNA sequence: TGTGCCAGCAGCCGCTCGCGGCGGGGGCAGAACACCGGGGAGCTGTTTCTT.

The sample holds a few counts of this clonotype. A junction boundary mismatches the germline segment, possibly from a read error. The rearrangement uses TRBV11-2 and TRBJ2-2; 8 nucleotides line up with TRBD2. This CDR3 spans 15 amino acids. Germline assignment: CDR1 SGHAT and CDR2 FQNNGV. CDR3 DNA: TGTGCCAGCAGCTTCTGGCGGGAGGTTGCCGGGGAGCTGTTTTTC. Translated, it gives CASSFWREVAGELFF.

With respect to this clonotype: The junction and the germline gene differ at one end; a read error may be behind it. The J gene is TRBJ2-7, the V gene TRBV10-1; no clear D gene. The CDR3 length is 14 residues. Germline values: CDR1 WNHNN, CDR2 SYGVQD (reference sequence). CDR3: CASSGPARPYEQYF. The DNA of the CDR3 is TGCGCCAGTAGTGGACCGGCAAGACCATACGAGCAGTACTTC.